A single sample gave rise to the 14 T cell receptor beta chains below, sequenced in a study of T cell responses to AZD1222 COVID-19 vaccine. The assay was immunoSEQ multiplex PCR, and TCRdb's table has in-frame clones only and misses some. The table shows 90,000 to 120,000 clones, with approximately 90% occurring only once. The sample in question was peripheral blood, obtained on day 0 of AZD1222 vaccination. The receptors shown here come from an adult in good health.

The CDR3 is CASSHRQEPLLGGYTF. The CDR3 DNA reads as TGTGCCAGCAGCCATAGACAGGAGCCCCTATTGGGTGGCTACACCTTC. V usage is TRBV5-5 and J usage is TRBJ1-2, with D perhaps matching TRBD1 (6 bases). CDR3 size: 16 residues. The V end was cut by 4 bases, the J end by 7 bases, with 23 bases between. Germline V gene lookup returns CDR1 SGHKS and CDR2 YYEKEE (reference sequence). The variable domain in full, with the rest retrieved from reference TRBV5-5 and TRBJ1-2, is DAGVTQSPTHLIKTRGQQVTLRCSPISGHKSVSWYQQVLGQGPQFIFQYYEKEERGRGNFPDRFSARQFPNYSSELNVNALLLGDSALYLCASSHRQEPLLGGYTFGSGTRLTVV.

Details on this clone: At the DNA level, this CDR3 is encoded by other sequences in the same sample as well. The CDR3 DNA reads as TGTGCCTGGAGTCCCCAGGGTTACGAGCAGTACTTC. It encodes CAWSPQGYEQYF. V gene TRBV30 combines with J gene TRBJ2-7, with a possible D match to TRBD1 (5 bases). Germline CDR1 reads GTSNPN; CDR2 reads SVGIG (reference sequence). V lost 2 bases to trimming and J lost 4 bases, with 9 bases between them. This CDR3 region has 12 residues.

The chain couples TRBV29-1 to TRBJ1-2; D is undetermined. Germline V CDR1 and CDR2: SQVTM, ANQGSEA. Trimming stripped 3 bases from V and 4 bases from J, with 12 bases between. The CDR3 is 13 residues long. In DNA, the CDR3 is TGCAGCGTTGATAGAGACGGGTCCTATGGCTACACCTTC. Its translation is CSVDRDGSYGYTF.

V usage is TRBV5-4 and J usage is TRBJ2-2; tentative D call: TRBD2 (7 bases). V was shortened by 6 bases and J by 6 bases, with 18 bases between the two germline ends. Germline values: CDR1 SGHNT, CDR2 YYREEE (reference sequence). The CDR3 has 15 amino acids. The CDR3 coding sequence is TGTGCCAGCACCGTTAGTGGGGGGGCATCCGGGGAGCTGTTTTTT. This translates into CASTVSGGASGELFF.

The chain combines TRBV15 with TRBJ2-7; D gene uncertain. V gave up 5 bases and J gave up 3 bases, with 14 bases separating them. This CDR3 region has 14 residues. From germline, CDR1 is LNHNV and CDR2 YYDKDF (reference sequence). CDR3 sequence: CATSADGSYYEQYF. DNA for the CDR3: TGTGCCACCAGCGCTGATGGAAGTTACTACGAGCAGTACTTC.

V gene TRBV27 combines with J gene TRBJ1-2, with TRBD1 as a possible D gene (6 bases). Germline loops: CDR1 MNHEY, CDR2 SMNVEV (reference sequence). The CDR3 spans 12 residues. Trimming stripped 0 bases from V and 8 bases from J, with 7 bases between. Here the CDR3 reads CASSLSDRGYTF. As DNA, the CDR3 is TGTGCCAGCAGTTTATCAGACAGGGGCTACACCTTC.

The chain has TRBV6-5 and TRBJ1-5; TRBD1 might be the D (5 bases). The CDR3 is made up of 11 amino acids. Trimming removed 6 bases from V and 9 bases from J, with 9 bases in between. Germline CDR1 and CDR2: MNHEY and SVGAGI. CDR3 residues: CASSYQGPQHF. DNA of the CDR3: TGTGCCAGCAGCTACCAGGGGCCCCAGCATTTT.

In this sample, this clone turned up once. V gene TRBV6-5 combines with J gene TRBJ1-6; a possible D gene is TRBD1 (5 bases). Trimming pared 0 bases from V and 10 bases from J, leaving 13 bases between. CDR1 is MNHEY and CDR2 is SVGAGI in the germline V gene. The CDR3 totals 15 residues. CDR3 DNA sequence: TGTGCCAGCAGTTACTCAGGCAGGGTGGGGTCACCCCTCCACTTT. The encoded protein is CASSYSGRVGSPLHF.

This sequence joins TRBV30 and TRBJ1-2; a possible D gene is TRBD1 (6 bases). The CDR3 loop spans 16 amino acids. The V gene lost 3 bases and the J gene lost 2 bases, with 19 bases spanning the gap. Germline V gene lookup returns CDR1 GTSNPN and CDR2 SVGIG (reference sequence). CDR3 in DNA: TGTGCCTGGAGCCTCCCCACAGGGTGGGGGAACTATGGCTACACCTTC. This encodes CAWSLPTGWGNYGYTF.

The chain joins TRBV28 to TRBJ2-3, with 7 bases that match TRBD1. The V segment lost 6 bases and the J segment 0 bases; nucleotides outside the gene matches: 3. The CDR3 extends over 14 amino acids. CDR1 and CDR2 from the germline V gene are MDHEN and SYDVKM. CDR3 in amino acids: CASSSGGSTDTQYF. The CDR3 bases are TGTGCCAGCAGCTCAGGGGGTAGCACAGATACGCAGTATTTT. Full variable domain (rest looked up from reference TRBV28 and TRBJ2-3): DVKVTQSSRYLVKRTGEKVFLECVQDMDHENMFWYRQDPGLGLRLIYFSYDVKMKEKGDIPEGYSVSREKKERFSLILESASTNQTSMYLCASSSGGSTDTQYFGPGTRLTVL.

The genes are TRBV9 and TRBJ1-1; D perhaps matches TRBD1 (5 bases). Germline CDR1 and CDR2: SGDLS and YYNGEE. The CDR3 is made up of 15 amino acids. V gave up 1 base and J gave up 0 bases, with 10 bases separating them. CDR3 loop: CASSVTGGLNTEAFF. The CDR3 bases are TGTGCCAGCAGCGTAACCGGGGGACTGAACACTGAAGCTTTCTTT.

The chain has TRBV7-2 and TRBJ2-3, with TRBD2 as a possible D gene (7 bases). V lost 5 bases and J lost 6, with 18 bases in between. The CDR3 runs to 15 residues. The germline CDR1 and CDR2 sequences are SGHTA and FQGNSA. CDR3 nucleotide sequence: TGTGCCAGCAGCGGAGGGGGGGCGAGTTGGGATACGCAGTATTTT. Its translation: CASSGGGASWDTQYF. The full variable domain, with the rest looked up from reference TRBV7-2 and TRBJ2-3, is GAGVSQSPSNKVTEKGKDVELRCDPISGHTALYWYRQSLGQGLEFLIYFQGNSAPDKSGLPSDRFSAERTGGSVSTLTIQRTQQEDSAVYLCASSGGGASWDTQYFGPGTRLTVL.

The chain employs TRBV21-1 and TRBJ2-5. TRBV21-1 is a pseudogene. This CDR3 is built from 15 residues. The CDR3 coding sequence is TGTGCCAGCAGCAAAGCGGATGGGGGGCGAGAGACCCAGTACTTC. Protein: CASSKADGGRETQYF.

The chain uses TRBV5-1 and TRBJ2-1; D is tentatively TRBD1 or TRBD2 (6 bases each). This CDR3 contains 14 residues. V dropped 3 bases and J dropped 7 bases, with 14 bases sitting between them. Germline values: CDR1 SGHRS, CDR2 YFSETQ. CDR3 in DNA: TGCGCCAGCAGCTCCCAAGGGGGGTGGAATGAGCAGTTCTTC. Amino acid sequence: CASSSQGGWNEQFF.